This T cell receptor (beta chain) was identified during a study of cytomegalovirus exposure and HLA in healthy donors. PCR amplification relied on 60 Vbeta primers (plus 13 Jbeta primers). The data were produced by immunoSEQ multiplex PCR, yet TCRdb's version contains in-frame clones alone and is incomplete. This table has 100,000 to 150,000 clones, about 76% appearing once. Between the trimmed V and J ends, which lost 3 bases and 10 bases, there was a span of 15 bases. Germline values: CDR1 SNHLY, CDR2 FYNNEI. CDR3 size: 13 residues. This clone appeared once. The chain joins TRBV2 to TRBJ1-2; D gene ambiguous. This receptor was identified in a man aged 18 to 30 in good health and CMV-seronegative. The sample was PBMCs. The CDR3 DNA is TGTGCCAGCAGTGAGAGGGTGAGGGCTGACTACACCTTC. It yields the protein CASSERVRADYTF.